The sample holds a few counts of the clone carrying this T cell receptor beta chain. The antigen is undetermined. The read ends 3 residues shy of where the CDR3 ends; the end is completed using the germline J gene. Both groups were predominantly of Caucasian heritage. Heparinized whole blood, roughly 5 to 8 ml, came from each donor. This specimen comes from a study of T cell clonality in common variable immunodeficiency. Overall study findings and caveats: Reportedly, TCR beta sequences from common variable immunodeficiency showed fewer deletions and N-nucleotide insertions.

Repertoires were generated with immunoSEQ multiplex PCR, while TCRdb's copy carries only in-frame clones and drops some. The table records tens of thousands of clones without singletons, the ten largest covering just under 30%. Germline CDR1 is SGHVS and CDR2 is FNYEAQ. The CDR3 has 14 residues. V was cut by 1 base and J by 6 bases, with 9 bases left in between. This TCR came from a human donor with common variable immunodeficiency. Sequencing was done on a sample of peripheral blood mononuclear cells. J is TRBJ2-2 and V is TRBV7-6; tentatively, D is TRBD1 (6 bases). CDR3 sequence: CASSLVSGAGELFF. The part of the CDR3 DNA that was read is TGTGCCAGCAGCTTAGTATCAGGGGCCGGGGAG.